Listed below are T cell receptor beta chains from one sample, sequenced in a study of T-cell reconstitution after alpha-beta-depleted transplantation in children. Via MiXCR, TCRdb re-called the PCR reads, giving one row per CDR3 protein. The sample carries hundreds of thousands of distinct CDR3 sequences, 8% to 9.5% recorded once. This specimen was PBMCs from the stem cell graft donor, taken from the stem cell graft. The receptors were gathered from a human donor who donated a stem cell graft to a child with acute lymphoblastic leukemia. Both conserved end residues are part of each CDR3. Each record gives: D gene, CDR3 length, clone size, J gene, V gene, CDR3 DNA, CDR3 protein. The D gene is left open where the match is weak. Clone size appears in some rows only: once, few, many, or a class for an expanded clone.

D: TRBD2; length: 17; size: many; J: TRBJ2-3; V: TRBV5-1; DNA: TGCGCCAGCAGCTCCGGACTAGCGGGGGGGCAGGCAGATACGCAGTATTTT; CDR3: CASSSGLAGGQADTQYF
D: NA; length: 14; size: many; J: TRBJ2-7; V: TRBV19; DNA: TGTGCCAGTAGTCTAAGAACAGGAATCTACGAGCAGTACTTC; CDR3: CASSLRTGIYEQYF
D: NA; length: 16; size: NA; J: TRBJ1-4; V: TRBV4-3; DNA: TGCGCCAGCAGCCCCCTTTTCGGCAGGGAGGATGAAAAACTGTTTTTT; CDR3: CASSPLFGREDEKLFF
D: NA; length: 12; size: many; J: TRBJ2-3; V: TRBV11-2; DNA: TGTGCCAGCAGCCCCGTTCCCGATACGCAGTATTTT; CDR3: CASSPVPDTQYF
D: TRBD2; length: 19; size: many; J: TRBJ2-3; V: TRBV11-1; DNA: TGTGCCAGCAGCTTAAAAGGACTAGCGGCTGCCCGTAGCACAGATACGCAGTATTTT; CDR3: CASSLKGLAAARSTDTQYF
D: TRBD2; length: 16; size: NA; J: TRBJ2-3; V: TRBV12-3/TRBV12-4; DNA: TGTGCCAGCAGTTTCAGACTAGCACCAATCACAGATACGCAGTATTTT; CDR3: CASSFRLAPITDTQYF
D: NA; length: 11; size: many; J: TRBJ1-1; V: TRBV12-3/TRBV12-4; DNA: TGTGCCAGCAGTGCTACGAGGGGGGCTTTCTTT; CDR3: CASSATRGAFF
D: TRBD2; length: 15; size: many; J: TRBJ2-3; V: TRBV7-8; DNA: TGTGCCAGCAGCTTAGATGGGACTAGAGCAGATACGCAGTATTTT; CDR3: CASSLDGTRADTQYF
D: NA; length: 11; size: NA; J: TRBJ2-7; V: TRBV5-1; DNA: TGCGCCAGCGGGGACGGCTACGAGCAGTACTTC; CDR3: CASGDGYEQYF
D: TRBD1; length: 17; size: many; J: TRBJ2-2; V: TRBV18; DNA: TGTGCCAGCTCACCGCTTGGGACAGGGAACGAGGCCGGGGAGCTGTTTTTT; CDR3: CASSPLGTGNEAGELFF
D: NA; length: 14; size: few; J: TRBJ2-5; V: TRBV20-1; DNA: TGCAGTGCTAGACCAACGGGACAACAAGAGACCCAGTACTTC; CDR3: CSARPTGQQETQYF
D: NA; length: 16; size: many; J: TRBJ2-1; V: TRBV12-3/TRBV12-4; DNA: TGTGCCAGCAGTTTCGCGAGGCGCCTTTCCTACAATGAGCAGTTCTTC; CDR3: CASSFARRLSYNEQFF
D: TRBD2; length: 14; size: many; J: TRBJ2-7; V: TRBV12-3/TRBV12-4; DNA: TGTGCCAGCAGTTTCCAGCGGGGGACTTACGAGCAGTACTTC; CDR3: CASSFQRGTYEQYF
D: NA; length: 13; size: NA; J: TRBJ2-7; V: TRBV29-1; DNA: TGCAGCGTTGTATGGCAGGGCGTCGACGAGCAGTACTTC; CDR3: CSVVWQGVDEQYF
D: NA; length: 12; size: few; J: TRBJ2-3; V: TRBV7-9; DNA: TGTGCCAGCAGCTTTGAGGTTGATACGCAGTATTTT; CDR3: CASSFEVDTQYF
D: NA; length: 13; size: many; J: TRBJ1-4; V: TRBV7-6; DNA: TGTGCCAGCAGCCTAGGACCTAGGGAAAAACTGTTTTTT; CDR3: CASSLGPREKLFF
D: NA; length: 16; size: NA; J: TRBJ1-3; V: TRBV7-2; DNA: TGTGCCAGCAGCTTGGGGGCCCGGGCTACTGGAAACACCATATATTTT; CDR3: CASSLGARATGNTIYF
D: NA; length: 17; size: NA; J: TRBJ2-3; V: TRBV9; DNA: TGTGCCAGCAGCGTAGAGGGGGGCGGGGCCTACGGAGATACGCAGTATTTT; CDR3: CASSVEGGGAYGDTQYF
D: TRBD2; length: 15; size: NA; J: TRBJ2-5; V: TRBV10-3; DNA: TGTGCCATCAGCTCTCTGGCGGGGGGCCAAGAGACCCAGTACTTC; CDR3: CAISSLAGGQETQYF
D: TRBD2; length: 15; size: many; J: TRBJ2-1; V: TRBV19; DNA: TGTGCCAGTATCGACAGGACTAGCGGGGGGGATGAGCAGTTCTTC; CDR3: CASIDRTSGGDEQFF
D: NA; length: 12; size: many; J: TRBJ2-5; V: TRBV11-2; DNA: TGCGCCAGCAGCTTGGACCAAGAGACCCAGTACTTC; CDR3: CASSLDQETQYF
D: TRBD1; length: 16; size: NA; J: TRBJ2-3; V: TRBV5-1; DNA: TGCGCCAGCAGCTTGGTGGGACAGGGAAACACAGATACGCAGTATTTT; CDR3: CASSLVGQGNTDTQYF
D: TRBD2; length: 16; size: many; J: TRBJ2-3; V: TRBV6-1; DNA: TGTGCCAGCAGTCGGACTAGCGGGGGGAGCACAGATACGCAGTATTTT; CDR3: CASSRTSGGSTDTQYF
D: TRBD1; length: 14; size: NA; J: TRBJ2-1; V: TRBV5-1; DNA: TGCGCCAGCAGCTTGGGACAGGGGGTGATTGAGCAGTTCTTC; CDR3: CASSLGQGVIEQFF